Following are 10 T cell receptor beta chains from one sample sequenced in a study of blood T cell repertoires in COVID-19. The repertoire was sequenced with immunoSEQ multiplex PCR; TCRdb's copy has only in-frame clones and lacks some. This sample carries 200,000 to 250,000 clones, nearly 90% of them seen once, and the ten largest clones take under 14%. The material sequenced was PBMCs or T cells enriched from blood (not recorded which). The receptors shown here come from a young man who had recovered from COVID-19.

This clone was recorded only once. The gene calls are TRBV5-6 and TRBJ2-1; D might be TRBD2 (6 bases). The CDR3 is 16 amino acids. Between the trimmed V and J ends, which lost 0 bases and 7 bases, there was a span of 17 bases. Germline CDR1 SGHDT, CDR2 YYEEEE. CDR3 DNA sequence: TGTGCCAGCAGCTTGGGGGTCCGGGACTTCTATAATGAGCAGTTCTTC. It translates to CASSLGVRDFYNEQFF. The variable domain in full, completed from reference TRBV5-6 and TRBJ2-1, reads DAGVTQSPTHLIKTRGQQVTLRCSPKSGHDTVSWYQQALGQGPQFIFQYYEEEERQRGNFPDRFSGHQFPNYSSELNVNALLLGDSALYLCASSLGVRDFYNEQFFGPGTRLTVL.

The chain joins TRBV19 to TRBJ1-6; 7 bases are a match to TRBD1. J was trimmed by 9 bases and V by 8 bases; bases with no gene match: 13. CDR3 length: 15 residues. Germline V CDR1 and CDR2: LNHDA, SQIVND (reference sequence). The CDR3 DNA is TGTGCCAGTCCCACCGACAGGGATTTTAGTTCACCCCTCCACTTT. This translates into CASPTDRDFSSPLHF.

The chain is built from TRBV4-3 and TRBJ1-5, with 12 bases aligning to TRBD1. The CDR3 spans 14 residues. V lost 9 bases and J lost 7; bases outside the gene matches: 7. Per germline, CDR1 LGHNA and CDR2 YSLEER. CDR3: CASHLGQGAQPQHF. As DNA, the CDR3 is TGCGCCAGTCATTTGGGACAGGGGGCCCAGCCCCAGCATTTT.

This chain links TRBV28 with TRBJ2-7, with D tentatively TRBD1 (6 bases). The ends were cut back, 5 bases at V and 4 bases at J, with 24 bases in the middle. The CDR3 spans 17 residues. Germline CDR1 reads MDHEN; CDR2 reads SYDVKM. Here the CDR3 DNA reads TGTGCCAGCAGTCCCGACCACAGGGCTCAACCAACGTACGAGCAGTACTTC. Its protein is CASSPDHRAQPTYEQYF.

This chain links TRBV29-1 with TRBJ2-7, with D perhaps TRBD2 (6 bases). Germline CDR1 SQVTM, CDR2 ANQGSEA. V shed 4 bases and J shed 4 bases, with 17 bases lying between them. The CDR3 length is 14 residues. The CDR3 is CSVGVGGYRYEQYF. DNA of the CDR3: TGCAGCGTTGGGGTTGGGGGGTACCGGTACGAGCAGTACTTC.

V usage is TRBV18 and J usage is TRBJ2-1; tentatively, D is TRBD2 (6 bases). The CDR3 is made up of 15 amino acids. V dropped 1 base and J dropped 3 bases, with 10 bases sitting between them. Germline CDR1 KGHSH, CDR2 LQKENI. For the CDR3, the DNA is TGTGCCAGCTCACCACGTGGGCGGGGCTACAATGAGCAGTTCTTC. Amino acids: CASSPRGRGYNEQFF. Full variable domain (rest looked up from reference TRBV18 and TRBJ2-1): NAGVMQNPRHLVRRRGQEARLRCSPMKGHSHVYWYRQLPEEGLKFMVYLQKENIIDESGMPKERFSAEFPKEGPSILRIQQVVRGDSAAYFCASSPRGRGYNEQFFGPGTRLTVL.

CDR3 in amino acids: CASSPGVFTEAFF. The CDR3 DNA reads TGTGCCAGCAGCCCAGGGGTTTTCACTGAAGCTTTCTTT. This rearrangement joins TRBV6-5 to TRBJ1-1; D may be TRBD1 (6 bases). CDR1 and CDR2 (germline): MNHEY, SVGAGI. Trimming pared 6 bases from V and 4 bases from J, leaving 12 bases between. The CDR3 is 13 amino acids.

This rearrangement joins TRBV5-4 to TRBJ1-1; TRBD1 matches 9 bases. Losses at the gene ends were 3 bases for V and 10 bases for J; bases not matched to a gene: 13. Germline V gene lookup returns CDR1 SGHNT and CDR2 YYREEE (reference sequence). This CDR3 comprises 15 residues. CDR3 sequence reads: CASSSGQGSGGVAFF. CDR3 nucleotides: TGTGCCAGCAGCTCGGGACAGGGCAGCGGGGGAGTAGCTTTCTTT.

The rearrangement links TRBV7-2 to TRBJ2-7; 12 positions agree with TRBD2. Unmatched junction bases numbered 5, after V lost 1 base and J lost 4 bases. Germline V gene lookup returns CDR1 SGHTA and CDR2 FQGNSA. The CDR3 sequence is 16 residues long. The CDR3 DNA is TGTGCCAGCAGCTTAGTAGGAGGACTAGCGGGGTACGAGCAGTACTTC. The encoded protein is CASSLVGGLAGYEQYF.

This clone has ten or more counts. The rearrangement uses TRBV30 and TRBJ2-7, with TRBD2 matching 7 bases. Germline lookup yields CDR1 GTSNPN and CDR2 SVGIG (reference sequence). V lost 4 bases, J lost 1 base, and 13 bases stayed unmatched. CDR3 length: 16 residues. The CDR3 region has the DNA TGTGCCTGGACCTCGGAGGGAGGGCCCTTATCCTACGAGCAGTACTTC. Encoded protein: CAWTSEGGPLSYEQYF.